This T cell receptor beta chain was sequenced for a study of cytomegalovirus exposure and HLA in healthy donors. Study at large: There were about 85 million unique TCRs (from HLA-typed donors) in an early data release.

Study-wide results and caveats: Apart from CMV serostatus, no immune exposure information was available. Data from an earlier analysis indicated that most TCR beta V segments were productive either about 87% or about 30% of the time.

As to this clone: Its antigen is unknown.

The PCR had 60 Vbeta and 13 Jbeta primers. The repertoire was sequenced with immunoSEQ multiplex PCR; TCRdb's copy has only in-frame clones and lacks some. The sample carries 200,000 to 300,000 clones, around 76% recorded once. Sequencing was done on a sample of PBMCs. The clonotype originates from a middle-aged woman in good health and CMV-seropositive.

The CDR3 reads CASSRSVSSGRAGDTQYF. CDR3 sequence (DNA): TGCGCCAGCAGCCGCTCGGTGTCTAGCGGGAGGGCGGGGGATACGCAGTATTTT. The chain couples TRBV5-1 to TRBJ2-3; 12 bases fit TRBD2. This CDR3 contains 18 residues. In germline, CDR1 is SGHRS, CDR2 YFSETQ. V shed 4 bases, J shed 6 bases, and the junction held 15 bases outside the gene matches.